This TCR beta chain was observed in a study of blood T cell repertoires in COVID-19. Measured with immunoSEQ multiplex PCR; TCRdb has only the in-frame clones, and not every one. This table holds 130,000 to 150,000 clones, 75% to 85% found once. The junction had 10 bases not matched to a gene; V was cut back by 4 bases and J by 3 bases. This CDR3 is built from 17 residues. Germline assignment: CDR1 SGHRS and CDR2 YFSETQ. The clonotype originates from a woman in her 50s in a cohort sampled during active or convalescent COVID-19. Sequencing was carried out using peripheral blood. The rearrangement joins TRBV5-1 to TRBJ1-4, with 9 bases lining up with TRBD1. CDR3 in amino acids: CASSLTGTGRANEKLFF. In DNA form, the CDR3 reads TGCGCCAGCAGCCTTACCGGGACAGGGAGGGCTAATGAAAAACTGTTTTTT. Together with reference TRBV5-1 and TRBJ1-4, the CDR3 gives the full variable domain: KAGVTQTPRYLIKTRGQQVTLSCSPISGHRSVSWYQQTPGQGLQFLFEYFSETQRNKGNFPGRFSGRQFSNSRSEMNVSTLELGDSALYLCASSLTGTGRANEKLFFGSGTQLSVL.